A single sample is the source of the 19 T cell receptor beta chains below, sequenced in a study of T cells in Graves' hyperthyroidism and ophthalmopathy (dated by TCRdb to between 2018 and 2020). Libraries were constructed by multiplex PCR. Sequencing took place on an Illumina HiSeq 2000. TCR beta CDR3 regions were amplified from RNA transcripts. The first round of RT-PCR for the TCR CDR3 was performed with the HTBI primer set and the Qiagen OneStep RT-PCR kit. TCRdb passed the public sequencing reads through fastp at Q25 and MiXCR, retaining productive beta sequences. Here each entry gathers all rows of one CDR3 protein and keeps the most common genes and DNA. The sample records approximately 710,000 distinct CDR3 sequences, 17% of which are singletons. 15% to 19% of the sample is held by the ten biggest clonotypes. Sequencing was carried out using blood. All receptors derive from a man aged 45-65 years with Graves' hyperthyroidism.

This clonotype has a handful of counts. The V gene is TRBV18, the J gene TRBJ2-5; 7 positions agree with TRBD1. The CDR3 is 15 residues long. CDR1 and CDR2 from the germline V gene are KGHSH and LQKENI. V trimming: 6 bases; J trimming: 0 bases; junction bases outside the gene matches: 7. The CDR3 protein is CASSSTRGYQETQYF. CDR3 sequence (DNA): TGTGCCAGCTCGTCGACCAGGGGGTACCAAGAGACCCAGTACTTC.

The DNA of the CDR3 is TGTGCCAGCAGCGTATTAGAGGGTACTGAAGCTTTCTTT. The encoded protein is CASSVLEGTEAFF. This chain joins TRBV9 and TRBJ1-1; D remains ambiguous. With 1 base removed from V and 5 bases from J, the gap between germline ends came to 9 bases. The CDR3 consists of 13 residues. Germline loops: CDR1 SGDLS, CDR2 YYNGEE.

This clonotype came up once. V gene TRBV28 combines with J gene TRBJ2-7, with TRBD2 matching over 12 bases. J was trimmed by 7 bases and V by 1 base; bases with no gene match: 8. Germline CDR1 is MDHEN and CDR2 is SYDVKM. This CDR3 comprises 16 residues. The CDR3 DNA reads as TGTGCCAGCAGTTTATCCGCTAGCGGGAGGGCCGGAGAGCAGTACTTC. This sequence encodes CASSLSASGRAGEQYF.

The chain is built from TRBV12-3 or TRBV12-4 and TRBJ1-6, with a possible D match to TRBD1 (5 bases). The CDR3 length is 15 residues. V lost 8 bases and J lost 2, with 13 bases in between. CDR3 sequence: CASRREGTYNSPLHF. The CDR3 DNA sequence: TGTGCCAGCCGTCGGGAGGGGACCTATAATTCACCCCTCCACTTT.

The chain employs TRBV27 and TRBJ2-3; the D is unclear. The germline gives CDR1 MNHEY, CDR2 SMNVEV (reference sequence). V lost 1 base and J lost 4, with 9 bases in between. This CDR3 contains 14 residues. The chain's CDR3 is CASSLYPGADTQYF. The CDR3 nucleotides read TGTGCCAGCAGTTTATATCCCGGCGCAGATACGCAGTATTTT.

Concerning this clonotype itself: At one boundary the junction diverges from the germline segment, which might be a read error. This chain joins TRBV12-3 or TRBV12-4 and TRBJ1-2, with D maybe TRBD1 (5 bases). There are 13 residues in the CDR3. The CDR3 DNA is TGTGCCGGCAGTCCGCGACAGCTTGACGGCTACACCTTC. This encodes CAGSPRQLDGYTF.

This clonotype was found many times. The chain is built from TRBV12-3 or TRBV12-4 and TRBJ2-2; 9 positions match TRBD1. The CDR3 spans 16 residues. The junction had 13 bases not matched to a gene; V was cut back by 7 bases and J by 7 bases. The chain's CDR3 is CASTMNGQGNGGELFF. CDR3 sequence (DNA): TGTGCCAGCACCATGAACGGACAGGGGAATGGCGGGGAGCTGTTTTTT.

This clonotype was recorded at least ten times. This chain links TRBV18 with TRBJ2-7, with 12 bases fitting TRBD1. CDR3 size: 15 residues. With V trimmed by 3 bases and J by 7 bases, 7 bases remained unmatched. Germline assignment: CDR1 KGHSH and CDR2 LQKENI. In DNA, the CDR3 is TGTGCCAGCTCACCGTCGGGACAGGGGGCGGGGGAGCAGTACTTC. Its translation: CASSPSGQGAGEQYF.

This clonotype was found many times. V gene TRBV28 combines with J gene TRBJ2-7; 7 bases agree with TRBD1. Germline CDR1 reads MDHEN; CDR2 reads SYDVKM. Trimming at V came to 7 bases and at J to 0 bases, leaving 6 bases not matched to a gene. The CDR3 runs 14 residues. In nucleotides, the CDR3 is TGTGCCAGCACCGAGACAGGGAACTCCTACGAGCAGTACTTC. Its translation is CASTETGNSYEQYF. Looking up the rest from reference TRBV28 and TRBJ2-7 gives the full variable domain: DVKVTQSSRYLVKRTGEKVFLECVQDMDHENMFWYRQDPGLGLRLIYFSYDVKMKEKGDIPEGYSVSREKKERFSLILESASTNQTSMYLCASTETGNSYEQYFGPGTRLTVT.

This clonotype occurred many times. The chain is built from TRBV10-3 and TRBJ2-7, with no clear D. Trimming took off 5 bases at V and 3 bases at J, with 11 bases between the two ends. The CDR3 covers 13 residues. Germline V lookup: CDR1 ENHRY, CDR2 SYGVKD. The CDR3 DNA reads as TGTGCCATCAGTTGGGTTTCTGACTACGAGCAGTACTTC. It codes for CAISWVSDYEQYF.

V usage is TRBV6-1 and J usage is TRBJ2-1; 10 bases line up with TRBD2. The CDR3 is 13 residues long. V trimming: 5 bases; J trimming: 9 bases; junction bases outside the gene matches: 4. Germline CDR1 is MNHNS and CDR2 is SASEGT. CDR3 region: CASSSGRASEQFF. CDR3 sequence (DNA): TGTGCCAGCAGTAGCGGGAGGGCCAGTGAGCAGTTCTTC.

J is TRBJ2-2 and V is TRBV12-3 or TRBV12-4; 9 positions agree with TRBD2. There are 16 residues in the CDR3. Trimming took 6 bases from V and 1 from J; bases not matched to a gene: 6. The DNA of the CDR3 is TGTGCCAGCAGCGCCCTGACTAGCGGGAACACCGGGGAGCTGTTTTTT. Its protein product is CASSALTSGNTGELFF.

The rearrangement joins TRBV2 to TRBJ1-3; D uncertain. Germline loops: CDR1 SNHLY, CDR2 FYNNEI. This CDR3 has 15 amino acids. The germline V and J ends were trimmed by 6 bases and 2 bases, with 14 bases remaining between them. Here the CDR3 DNA reads TGTGCCAGCAGAGACACGGGTCCGCCTGGAAACACCATATATTTT. This encodes CASRDTGPPGNTIYF. The whole variable domain, remainder taken from reference TRBV2 and TRBJ1-3, is EPEVTQTPSHQVTQMGQEVILRCVPISNHLYFYWYRQILGQKVEFLVSFYNNEISEKSEIFDDQFSVERPDGSNFTLKIRSTKLEDSAMYFCASRDTGPPGNTIYFGEGSWLTVV.

The chain employs TRBV19 and TRBJ1-5, with D uncertain. Trimming removed 9 bases from V and 0 bases from J, with 15 bases in between. The CDR3 has 15 residues. From germline, CDR1 is LNHDA and CDR2 SQIVND (reference sequence). In DNA, the CDR3 is TGTGCCAGCCGGACGCCAGGATATAGCAATCAGCCCCAGCATTTT. This encodes CASRTPGYSNQPQHF.

This clonotype was found many times. J is TRBJ2-3 and V is TRBV20-1, with D perhaps given as TRBD1 or TRBD2 (5 bases each). There are 16 residues in the CDR3. Germline lookup yields CDR1 DFQATT and CDR2 SNEGSKA (reference sequence). Trimming left V 3 bases short and J 0 bases short, with 16 bases between. CDR3 region: CSASPGLAASTDTQYF. The CDR3 nucleotides are TGCAGTGCTAGCCCGGGGCTAGCAGCTAGCACAGATACGCAGTATTTT.

This clonotype was counted many times. The chain has TRBV9 and TRBJ1-2; D gene unclear. V was pared by 0 bases and J by 8 bases, with 8 bases between. From germline, CDR1 is SGDLS and CDR2 YYNGEE. The CDR3 runs 12 residues. The CDR3 bases are TGTGCCAGCAGCGTAGGAGTCCGCGGCTACACCTTC. This gives the protein CASSVGVRGYTF.

The chain combines TRBV7-6 with TRBJ2-5, with 9 bases identical to TRBD1. The CDR3 loop spans 14 amino acids. Losses at the gene ends were 5 bases for V and 4 bases for J; bases not matched to a gene: 5. From germline, CDR1 is SGHVS and CDR2 FNYEAQ. CDR3 sequence reads: CASSPQGAVETQYF. The CDR3 DNA reads as TGTGCCAGCAGCCCACAGGGGGCGGTAGAGACCCAGTACTTC. Using reference TRBV7-6 and TRBJ2-5 for the parts outside the CDR3, the full variable domain is GAGVSQSPRYKVTKRGQDVALRCDPISGHVSLYWYRQALGQGPEFLTYFNYEAQQDKSGLPNDRFSAERPEGSISTLTIQRTEQRDSAMYRCASSPQGAVETQYFGPGTRLLVL.

This clonotype was seen at least ten times. The V and J genes are TRBV7-2 and TRBJ1-1, with TRBD1 matching over 10 bases. V dropped 4 bases and J dropped 4; count of bases not matched to a gene: 9. Germline CDR1 and CDR2: SGHTA and FQGNSA. This CDR3 is built from 16 residues. The CDR3 region is CASSSNRDRGVTEAFF. CDR3 DNA sequence: TGTGCCAGCAGCTCAAACCGGGACAGGGGCGTCACTGAAGCTTTCTTT.

The sample holds many counts of this clonotype. This sequence joins TRBV24-1 and TRBJ2-2; the D gene is possibly TRBD2 (6 bases). The germline CDR1 and CDR2 sequences are KGHDR and SFDVKD. The CDR3 loop spans 16 amino acids. The V gene lost 4 bases and the J gene lost 4 bases, with 15 bases spanning the gap. This chain's CDR3 is CATSDPVPGSTGELFF. CDR3 coding DNA: TGTGCCACCAGTGACCCGGTCCCCGGGAGCACCGGGGAGCTGTTTTTT.